This TCR beta chain derives from a study of cytomegalovirus exposure and HLA in healthy donors. Turning to the study itself: A previous analysis identified 100 million to 120 million unique TCR beta sequences derived from 180 million or so T cells.

The PCR contained 60 Vbeta and 13 Jbeta primers. Repertoires were generated with immunoSEQ multiplex PCR, while TCRdb's copy carries only in-frame clones and drops some. Of more than 150,000 clones listed, approximately 81% are singletons. V shed 7 bases, J shed 7 bases, and the junction held 15 bases outside the gene matches. This CDR3 is 16 amino acids long. Germline V lookup: CDR1 SNHLY, CDR2 FYNNEI. The chain joins TRBV2 to TRBJ2-1; the match to TRBD1 covers 8 bases. The sequenced sample was PBMCs. The sequence was collected from a woman younger than 35 in good health and CMV-seropositive. As DNA, the CDR3 is TGTGCCAGCACCCAATTCCGGCACAGGGGGGTGAATGAGCAGTTCTTC. The encoded protein is CASTQFRHRGVNEQFF.